This T cell receptor beta chain was observed in a study of molecular identifiers for immune sequencing clone quantification. About the research overall: Replicates involved a five-way split of RNA from around 20,000 or 99,000 naive CD8 cells, with sequencing of four. Study-level findings and limits: Among effectors, clones above 20 RNA copies held over 97% of molecules; among naive cells, under 1%.

A word on this clonotype: What it recognizes is unknown.

The trim removed 0 bases at V and 5 bases at J, leaving 12 bases unmatched. The germline V gene has CDR1 KGHDR and CDR2 SFDVKD. The CDR3 totals 18 residues. TCRdb reprocessed the PCR reads via MiXCR and lists one record per CDR3 protein. The sample yields 30,000 to 40,000 distinct CDR3 sequences, about 19% seen once. Sorted cell numbers of about 19,000 to 1,000,000, with 10%, 30% or 50% RNA, served as input for naive CD8 libraries. Sequenced material: naive CD8+ T cells from blood, with Jurkat cell RNA spiked in. Subset here: FACS-sorted CD8+CD4-CCR7+CD45RA+ naive T cells. The receptor was derived from a human donor in good health. Some libraries in this study had Jurkat cell RNA spiked in. The chain combines TRBV24-1 with TRBJ2-1; 7 positions match TRBD2. CDR3: CATSDLPGRAILHNEQFF. The CDR3 nucleotides are TGTGCCACCAGTGATTTGCCGGGGAGGGCCATCTTGCACAATGAGCAGTTCTTC.